Following are 20 T cell receptor beta chains from one sample sequenced in a study of type 1 and type 2 diabetes patients. Genomic DNA was the PCR template. Multiplex PCR with 30 forward and 13 reverse primers amplified the TCR beta CDR3. TCRdb independently ran MiXCR on the multiplex PCR reads; one entry per CDR3 protein. The sample has about 250,000 distinct CDR3 sequences, approximately 45% seen once. The specimen was peripheral blood mononuclear cells (PBMCs). Receptors were obtained from a man younger than 35 with type 2 diabetes.

The chain links TRBV5-1 to TRBJ2-7; 10 bases align to TRBD2. CDR1 is SGHRS, CDR2 YFSETQ, per germline. The CDR3 totals 16 residues. J lost 3 bases, V lost 4 bases, and 10 bases had no gene match. The CDR3 is CASSEPLAGGSYEQYF. The CDR3 nucleotides read TGCGCCAGCAGCGAGCCCTTAGCGGGGGGAAGCTACGAGCAGTACTTC.

This clonotype was found once. The chain is built from TRBV28 and TRBJ1-2; D perhaps matches TRBD1 (6 bases). The CDR3 length is 13 residues. Trimming cost V 5 bases and J 5 bases, with 12 bases left between them. CDR1 is MDHEN, CDR2 SYDVKM, per germline. CDR3: CASSKQGPYGYTF. CDR3 DNA sequence: TGTGCCAGCAGTAAACAGGGACCATATGGCTACACCTTC.

V gene TRBV28 combines with J gene TRBJ1-1, with D perhaps TRBD1 (6 bases). This CDR3 contains 17 residues. CDR1 is MDHEN and CDR2 is SYDVKM in the germline V gene. V was cut by 4 bases and J by 4 bases, with 22 bases left in between. The CDR3 DNA sequence: TGTGCCAGCAGTTGCGACCTTCGGGGACACCTCGGCACTGAAGCTTTCTTT. Translating it yields CASSCDLRGHLGTEAFF.

With regard to this clonotype: One base away lies a much larger clone, so this may be a sequencing read error. The CDR3: CASSKDKPLAGKRELFF. CDR3 DNA sequence: TGCGCCAGCAGTAAGGACAAACCTCTAGCAGGGAAGAGGGAGCTGTTTTTT. The chain uses TRBV10-1 and TRBJ2-2; possibly TRBD1 or TRBD2 for D (5 bases each). CDR3 length: 17 amino acids. Trimming stripped 5 bases from V and 9 bases from J, with 25 bases between. CDR1 WNHNN and CDR2 SYGVQD come from the germline V gene (reference sequence).

CDR3 loop: CASSYSFRAGAYEQYF. The DNA for the CDR3 is TGTGCCAGCAGTTACTCCTTCCGAGCGGGGGCCTACGAGCAGTACTTC. J is TRBJ2-7 and V is TRBV27, with 8 bases that match TRBD2. The CDR3 length is 16 residues. V shed 4 bases and J 2 bases; nucleotides not matched to a gene: 10. Germline CDR1 reads MNHEY; CDR2 reads SMNVEV (reference sequence).

The chain employs TRBV15 and TRBJ2-3, with TRBD2 matching 8 bases. The CDR3 consists of 16 residues. Germline lookup yields CDR1 LNHNV and CDR2 YYDKDF (reference sequence). The J segment lost 3 bases and the V segment lost 0 bases, leaving 5 bases of the junction unmatched. The CDR3 DNA reads as TGTGCCACCAGCAGAGATCGGGGGGGTCCGACAGATACGCAGTATTTT. Encoded protein: CATSRDRGGPTDTQYF.

This clonotype was counted once. The chain couples TRBV6-5 to TRBJ2-3; D uncertain. The length of the CDR3 is 12 residues. CDR1 and CDR2 from the germline V gene are MNHEY and SVGAGI. Between the trimmed V and J ends, which lost 7 bases and 5 bases, there was a span of 10 bases. CDR3 region: CASTTDGDTQYF. The CDR3 nucleotides read TGTGCCAGCACCACGGACGGAGATACGCAGTATTTT.

The V gene is TRBV4-3, the J gene TRBJ2-1, with 9 bases lining up with TRBD1. With 5 bases clipped from V and 8 bases from J, the junction kept 7 bases outside the gene matches. Germline loops: CDR1 LGHNA, CDR2 YSLEER. The CDR3 is made up of 14 amino acids. CDR3 residues: CASSTGTGIDEQFF. CDR3 sequence (DNA): TGCGCCAGCAGCACCGGGACAGGGATCGATGAGCAGTTCTTC.

The genes are TRBV24-1 and TRBJ2-4; 7 bases fit TRBD1. Germline V gives CDR1 KGHDR, CDR2 SFDVKD. V shed 2 bases and J 9 bases; nucleotides not matched to a gene: 9. This CDR3 has 15 amino acids. The chain's CDR3 is CATSDSRKGDSIQYF. CDR3 sequence (DNA): TGTGCCACCAGTGATTCCCGCAAGGGGGACAGCATTCAGTACTTC.

V gene TRBV19 combines with J gene TRBJ1-5, with D uncertain. The CDR3 has 12 residues. The germline V gene encodes CDR1 LNHDA and CDR2 SQIVND (reference sequence). With 8 bases removed from V and 5 bases from J, the gap between germline ends came to 10 bases. CDR3 nucleotide sequence: TGTGCCAGTTGCCAGCTTGATCAGCCCCAGCATTTT. This sequence encodes CASCQLDQPQHF.

Comment on this clonotype: Sequence at one end of the junction differs from germline and may be a read error. CDR3 residues: CAISNRATSSYEQYF. The CDR3 region has the DNA TGTGCCATCAGTAATAGAGCGACAAGCTCCTACGAGCAGTACTTC. V is TRBV2 and J is TRBJ2-7; no reliable D call. This CDR3 has 15 amino acids. The germline CDR1 and CDR2 sequences are SNHLY and FYNNEI. The full variable domain, its missing parts supplied by reference TRBV2 and TRBJ2-7, is EPEVTQTPSHQVTQMGQEVILRCVPISNHLYFYWYRQILGQKVEFLVSFYNNEISEKSEIFDDQFSVERPDGSNFTLKIRSTKLEDSAMYFCAISNRATSSYEQYFGPGTRLTVT.

This clonotype was counted between two and nine times. This chain links TRBV27 with TRBJ2-3; 8 nucleotides agree with TRBD2. The V segment lost 3 bases and the J segment 4 bases; nucleotides outside the gene matches: 6. This CDR3 spans 15 amino acids. From germline, CDR1 is MNHEY and CDR2 SMNVEV (reference sequence). The CDR3 coding sequence is TGTGCCAGCAGTTTCGGACTAGCCTCCCCAGATACGCAGTATTTT. Its protein product is CASSFGLASPDTQYF.

This sequence joins TRBV7-8 and TRBJ1-2; D remains ambiguous. This CDR3 has 16 residues. V dropped 1 base and J dropped 6 bases, with 18 bases sitting between them. CDR1 and CDR2 from the germline V gene are SGHVS and FQNEAQ. DNA of the CDR3: TGTGCCAGCAGCTTAGTCCGTGTCCCGTTGTATGATGGCTACACCTTC. Amino acid sequence: CASSLVRVPLYDGYTF.

The gene calls are TRBV12-3 or TRBV12-4 and TRBJ1-1, with D perhaps matching TRBD1 (5 bases). V lost 7 bases and J 2 bases, leaving 11 bases between the germline ends. The CDR3 has 13 amino acids. The CDR3 region is CASISQGNTEAFF. The CDR3 DNA sequence: TGTGCCAGCATAAGCCAGGGCAACACTGAAGCTTTCTTT.

This clonotype appeared a few times. This rearrangement joins TRBV20-1 to TRBJ2-1; D unclear. CDR3 size: 13 residues. Trimming removed 6 bases at V and 9 bases at J, with 18 bases between. Germline V gene sequence: CDR1 DFQATT, CDR2 SNEGSKA (reference sequence). CDR3 DNA: TGCAGTGCCCCCGTACTGCAATTCGGTGAGCAGTTCTTC. Its translation is CSAPVLQFGEQFF.

For the CDR3, the DNA is TGTGCCAGCAGCTTAGTAGGACAGGGTAATTCCTACGAGCAGTACTTC. Its protein product is CASSLVGQGNSYEQYF. J is TRBJ2-7 and V is TRBV7-9; 8 nucleotides line up with TRBD1. The germline CDR1 and CDR2 sequences are SEHNR and FQNEAQ (reference sequence). Trimming cost V 1 base and J 1 base; bases outside gene matches: 6. This CDR3 region has 16 residues.

This clonotype turned up a few times. This chain connects TRBV19 to TRBJ2-7; D gene unclear. The CDR3 is 14 amino acids. The V end was cut by 7 bases, the J end by 3 bases, with 16 bases between. The germline V gene has CDR1 LNHDA and CDR2 SQIVND (reference sequence). CDR3 protein: CASKGDGTIYEQYF. CDR3 sequence (DNA): TGTGCCAGTAAGGGCGACGGCACAATCTACGAGCAGTACTTC.

Only a few counts were recorded for this clonotype. The rearrangement joins TRBV7-3 to TRBJ2-5, with 7 bases fitting TRBD2. The trim removed 2 bases at V and 4 bases at J, leaving 4 bases unmatched. Germline lookup yields CDR1 SGHTA and CDR2 FQGTGA. The CDR3 totals 14 residues. CDR3: CASSLGGVGETQYF. The DNA for the CDR3 is TGTGCCAGCAGCTTAGGGGGGGTGGGAGAGACCCAGTACTTC.

The rearrangement links TRBV24-1 to TRBJ1-5; D is undetermined. Germline V CDR1 and CDR2: KGHDR, SFDVKD. The CDR3 length is 12 residues. Deletions cut 1 base from V and 9 bases from J, with 6 bases between. CDR3 in DNA: TGTGCCACCAGTGATTTCCAAGGGCCCCAGCATTTT. It encodes CATSDFQGPQHF.

The gene calls are TRBV20-1 and TRBJ2-7, with D possibly called TRBD1 or TRBD2 (5 bases each). Germline V gives CDR1 DFQATT, CDR2 SNEGSKA (reference sequence). The V end lost 6 bases, the J end lost 2 bases, and 20 bases lay between the germline ends. The CDR3 has 15 amino acids. CDR3 region: CSARPLGLGPYEQYF. The CDR3 DNA reads TGCAGTGCCCGCCCACTAGGGTTGGGGCCCTACGAGCAGTACTTC.